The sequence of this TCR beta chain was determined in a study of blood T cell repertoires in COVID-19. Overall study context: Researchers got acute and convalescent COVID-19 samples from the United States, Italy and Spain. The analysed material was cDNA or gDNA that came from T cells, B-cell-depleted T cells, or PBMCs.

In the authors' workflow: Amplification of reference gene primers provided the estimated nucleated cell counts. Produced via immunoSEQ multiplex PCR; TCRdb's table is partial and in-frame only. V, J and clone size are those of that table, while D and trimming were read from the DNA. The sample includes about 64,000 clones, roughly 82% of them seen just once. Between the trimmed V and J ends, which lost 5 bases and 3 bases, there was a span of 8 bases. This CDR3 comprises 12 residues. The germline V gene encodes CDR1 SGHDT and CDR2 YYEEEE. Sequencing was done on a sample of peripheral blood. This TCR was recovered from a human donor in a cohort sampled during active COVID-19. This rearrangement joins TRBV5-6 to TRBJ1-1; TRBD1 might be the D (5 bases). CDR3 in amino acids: CASRETDTEAFF. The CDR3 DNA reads TGTGCCAGCAGGGAGACAGACACTGAAGCTTTCTTT. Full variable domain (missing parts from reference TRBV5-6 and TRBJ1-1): DAGVTQSPTHLIKTRGQQVTLRCSPKSGHDTVSWYQQALGQGPQFIFQYYEEEERQRGNFPDRFSGHQFPNYSSELNVNALLLGDSALYLCASRETDTEAFFGQGTRLTVV.